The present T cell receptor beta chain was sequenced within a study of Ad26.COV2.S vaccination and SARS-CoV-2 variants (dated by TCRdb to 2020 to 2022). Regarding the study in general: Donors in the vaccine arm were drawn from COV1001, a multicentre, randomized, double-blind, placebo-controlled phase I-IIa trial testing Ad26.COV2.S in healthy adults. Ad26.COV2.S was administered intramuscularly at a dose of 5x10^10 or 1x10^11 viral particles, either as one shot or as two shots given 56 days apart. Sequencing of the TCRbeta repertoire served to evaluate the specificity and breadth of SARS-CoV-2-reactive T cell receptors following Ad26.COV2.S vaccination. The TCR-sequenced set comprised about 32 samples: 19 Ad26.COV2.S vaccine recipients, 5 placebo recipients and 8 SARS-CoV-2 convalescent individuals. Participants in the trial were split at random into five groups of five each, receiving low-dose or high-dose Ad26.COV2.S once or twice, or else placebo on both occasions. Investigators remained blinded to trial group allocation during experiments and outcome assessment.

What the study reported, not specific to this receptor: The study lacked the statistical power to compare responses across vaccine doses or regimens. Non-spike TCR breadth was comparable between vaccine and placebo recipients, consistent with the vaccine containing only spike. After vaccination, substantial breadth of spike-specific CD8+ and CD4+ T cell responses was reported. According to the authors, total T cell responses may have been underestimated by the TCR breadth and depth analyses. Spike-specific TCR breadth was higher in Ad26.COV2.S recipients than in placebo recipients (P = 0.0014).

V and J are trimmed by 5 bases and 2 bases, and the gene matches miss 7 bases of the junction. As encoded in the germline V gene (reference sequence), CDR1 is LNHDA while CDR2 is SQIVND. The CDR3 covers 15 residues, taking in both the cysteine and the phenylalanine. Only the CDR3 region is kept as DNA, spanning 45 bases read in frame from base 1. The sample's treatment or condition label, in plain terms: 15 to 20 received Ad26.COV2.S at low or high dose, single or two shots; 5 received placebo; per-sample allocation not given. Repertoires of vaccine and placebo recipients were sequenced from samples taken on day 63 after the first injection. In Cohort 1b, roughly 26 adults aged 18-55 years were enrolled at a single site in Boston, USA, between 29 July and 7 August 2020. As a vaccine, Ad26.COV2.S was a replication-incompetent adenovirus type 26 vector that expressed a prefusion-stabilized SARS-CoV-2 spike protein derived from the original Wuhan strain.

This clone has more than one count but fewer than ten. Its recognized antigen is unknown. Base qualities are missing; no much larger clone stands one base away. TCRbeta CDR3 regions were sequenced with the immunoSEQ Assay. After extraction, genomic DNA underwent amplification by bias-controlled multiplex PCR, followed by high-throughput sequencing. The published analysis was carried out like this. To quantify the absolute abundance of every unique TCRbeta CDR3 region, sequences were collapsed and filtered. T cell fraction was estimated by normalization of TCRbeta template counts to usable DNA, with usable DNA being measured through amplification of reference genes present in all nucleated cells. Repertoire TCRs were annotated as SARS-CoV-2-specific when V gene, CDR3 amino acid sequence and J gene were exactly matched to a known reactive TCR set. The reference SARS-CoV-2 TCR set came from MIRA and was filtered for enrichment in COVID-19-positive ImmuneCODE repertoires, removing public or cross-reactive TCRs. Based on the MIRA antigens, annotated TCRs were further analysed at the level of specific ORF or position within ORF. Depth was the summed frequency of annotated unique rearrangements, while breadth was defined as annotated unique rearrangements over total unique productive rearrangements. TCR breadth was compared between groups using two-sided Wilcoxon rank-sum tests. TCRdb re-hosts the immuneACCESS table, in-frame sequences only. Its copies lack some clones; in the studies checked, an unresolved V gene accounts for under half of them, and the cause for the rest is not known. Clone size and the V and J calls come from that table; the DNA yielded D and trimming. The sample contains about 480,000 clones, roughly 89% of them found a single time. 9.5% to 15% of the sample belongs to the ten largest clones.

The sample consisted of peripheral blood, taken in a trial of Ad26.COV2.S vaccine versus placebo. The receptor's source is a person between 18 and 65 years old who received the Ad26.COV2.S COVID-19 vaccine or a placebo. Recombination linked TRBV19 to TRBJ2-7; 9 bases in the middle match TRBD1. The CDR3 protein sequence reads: CASSAPGTGTYEQYF. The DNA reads TGTGCCAGTAGTGCCCCCGGGACAGGGACCTACGAGCAGTACTTC.